These 10 T cell receptor beta chains came from one sample sequenced in a study of cytomegalovirus exposure and HLA in healthy donors. A multiplex PCR was run with 60 Vbeta primers and 13 Jbeta primers. Method: immunoSEQ multiplex PCR; TCRdb's copy keeps in-frame clones and lacks some. The sample comprises 150,000 to 200,000 clones, about 80% of which are singletons, and 1.4% rests with the top ten. The sequenced material came from PBMCs. These receptors all stem from a young man in good health and CMV-seronegative.

The chain has TRBV25-1 and TRBJ2-7; the D is unclear. V was shortened by 4 bases and J by 3 bases, with 13 bases between the two germline ends. Germline V gene data show CDR1 as MGHDK and CDR2 as SYGVNS. This CDR3 has 14 amino acids. DNA for the CDR3: TGTGCCAGCAGTGTAGAACCAAGTGACTACGAGCAGTACTTC. It yields the protein CASSVEPSDYEQYF.

The chain recombines TRBV6-5 with TRBJ1-1, with 10 bases lining up with TRBD1. The CDR3 has 14 residues. Germline assignment: CDR1 MNHEY and CDR2 SVGAGI. The V segment lost 1 base and the J segment 7 bases; nucleotides outside the gene matches: 3. The CDR3 nucleotides read TGTGCCAGCAGTTACTGGGGGACAGGGGTTGAAGCTTTCTTT. It codes for CASSYWGTGVEAFF.

This chain links TRBV2 with TRBJ1-2; TRBD1 aligns across 11 bases. Germline assignment: CDR1 SNHLY and CDR2 FYNNEI. The J segment lost 7 bases and the V segment lost 5 bases, leaving 6 bases of the junction unmatched. The CDR3 is made up of 14 amino acids. CDR3 sequence (DNA): TGTGCCAGCAGTATCGAGGGACAGGGGGGTGGCTACACCTTC. Its protein product is CASSIEGQGGGYTF.

V usage is TRBV7-9 and J usage is TRBJ2-7, with a weak D call TRBD2 (6 bases). The germline V gene encodes CDR1 SEHNR and CDR2 FQNEAQ (reference sequence). Trimming removed 5 bases at V and 0 bases at J, with 17 bases between. The CDR3 totals 16 residues. The CDR3 DNA reads as TGTGCCAGCAGCCCCCCTGCTGGGCGGGACTCCTACGAGCAGTACTTC. Amino acids: CASSPPAGRDSYEQYF.

This clone showed up just once. This sequence joins TRBV4-3 and TRBJ2-5, with unresolved D. Germline V lookup: CDR1 LGHNA, CDR2 YSLEER. This CDR3 is 14 amino acids long. V gave up 3 bases and J gave up 5 bases, with 13 bases separating them. The CDR3 region is CASSHLAMEETQYF. The CDR3 DNA sequence: TGCGCCAGCAGCCATTTGGCTATGGAGGAGACCCAGTACTTC.

The chain uses TRBV13 and TRBJ2-4; D perhaps matches TRBD2 (6 bases). CDR3 size: 16 residues. V was cut by 0 bases and J by 0 bases, with 9 bases left in between. Germline CDR1 and CDR2: PRHDT and FYEKMQ (reference sequence). CDR3 bases: TGTGCCAGCAGCTTAGGGCGGGGCCTAGCCAAAAACATTCAGTACTTC. Encoded protein: CASSLGRGLAKNIQYF.

The J gene is TRBJ2-7, the V gene TRBV27; D gene unclear. Per germline, CDR1 MNHEY and CDR2 SMNVEV (reference sequence). Trimming removed 6 bases at V and 6 bases at J, with 21 bases between. The length of the CDR3 is 15 residues. Here the CDR3 reads CASSRKSLGALEQYF. The CDR3 DNA reads TGTGCCAGCAGCCGAAAGTCGCTTGGAGCCCTCGAGCAGTACTTC.

The gene calls are TRBV10-3 and TRBJ2-2, with TRBD1 identical over 9 bases. The V segment lost 6 bases and the J segment 1 base; nucleotides outside the gene matches: 3. Germline V CDR1 and CDR2: ENHRY, SYGVKD. This CDR3 spans 15 amino acids. The CDR3 DNA sequence: TGTGCCATCAGCGACAGGGGGAGGAACACCGGGGAGCTGTTTTTT. Protein sequence: CAISDRGRNTGELFF.

V is TRBV6-5 and J is TRBJ1-3; D ambiguous. The CDR3 loop spans 13 amino acids. V gave up 4 bases and J gave up 0 bases, with 4 bases separating them. Per the germline V gene, CDR1 is MNHEY and CDR2 is SVGAGI. This CDR3 is CASSSYSGNTIYF. The CDR3 bases are TGTGCCAGCAGTTCCTACTCTGGAAACACCATATATTTT.

This chain connects TRBV18 to TRBJ1-1, with 7 positions matching TRBD1. The CDR3 consists of 14 residues. Germline V gene data show CDR1 as KGHSH and CDR2 as LQKENI. V shed 4 bases and J 1 base; nucleotides not matched to a gene: 3. DNA for the CDR3: TGTGCCAGCTCACATGGACAGGAGAACACTGAAGCTTTCTTT. This translates into CASSHGQENTEAFF.